Each of the 27 T cell receptor beta chains below was sequenced from the same sample in a study of T cell repertoires in cytomegalovirus infection. MiXCR, run by TCRdb on the reads, gives a single entry per CDR3 protein. Here the sample spans just over 150,000 distinct CDR3 sequences, about a quarter being singletons. Sequenced sample: PBMCs. These receptors were taken from a human donor in good health (CMV status not recorded). Some clones in this sample may be carry-over from other donors' samples.

The chain combines TRBV5-5 with TRBJ2-7; 8 nucleotides match TRBD1. From germline, CDR1 is SGHKS and CDR2 YYEKEE (reference sequence). V was clipped by 0 bases and J by 2 bases; unmatched bases: 7. The CDR3 sequence is 16 residues long. The CDR3 sequence is CASSLARGTGTYEQYF. DNA of the CDR3: TGTGCCAGCAGCTTGGCCCGGGGGACAGGAACCTACGAGCAGTACTTC.

In nucleotides, the CDR3 is TGTGCCAGCATCCACCGGGACGGCTATGGCTACACCTTC. Protein: CASIHRDGYGYTF. The rearrangement joins TRBV5-6 to TRBJ1-2; TRBD1 might be the D (5 bases). V lost 6 bases to trimming and J lost 4 bases, with 13 bases between them. Germline assignment: CDR1 SGHDT and CDR2 YYEEEE. This CDR3 region has 13 residues.

Concerning this clonotype: A much larger clone differs from this one at a single base, so this may be a read error. This is likely a read error, given that the CDR3 carries no conserved phenylalanine or tryptophan at its end. The chain recombines TRBV13 with TRBJ1-1; D possibly corresponds to TRBD1 (5 bases). The germline V and J ends were trimmed by 3 bases and 5 bases, with 7 bases remaining between them. CDR3 length equals 12 residues. Per germline, CDR1 PRHDT and CDR2 FYEKMQ (reference sequence). The CDR3 nucleotides are TGTGCCAGCAGCTTTCGGGGGACTGAAGCTTTCTTA. Translating gives CASSFRGTEAFL.

The rearrangement links TRBV2 to TRBJ2-5; possible D gene TRBD2, 6 bases. V was trimmed by 6 bases and J by 4 bases, leaving 21 bases between them. Looked up from germline, CDR1 is SNHLY and CDR2 is FYNNEI. The CDR3 totals 16 residues. CDR3 loop: CASSHREAGTLETQYF. The CDR3 coding sequence is TGTGCCAGCAGCCATCGTGAGGCGGGGACCTTAGAGACCCAGTACTTC.

Comment on this clonotype: This may be a read error: a much more frequent sequence differs by one nucleotide. The chain combines TRBV12-3 or TRBV12-4 with TRBJ2-7; the D call may be TRBD1 or TRBD2 (5 bases each). Trimming left V 5 bases short and J 5 bases short, with 13 bases between. This CDR3 region has 13 residues. CDR3 in DNA: TGTGCCAGCAGTCCGGGACCGGGCCACGAGCAGTACTTC. Its translation: CASSPGPGHEQYF.

This clonotype was counted many times. The chain uses TRBV6-1 and TRBJ2-7, with 11 nucleotides matching TRBD1. Germline CDR1 and CDR2: MNHNS and SASEGT. The CDR3 extends over 14 amino acids. Trimming removed 5 bases from V and 2 bases from J; junction bases left unmatched: 2. The CDR3 loop is CASSRTGGPYEQYF. The CDR3 DNA sequence: TGTGCCAGCAGTCGGACAGGGGGCCCCTACGAGCAGTACTTC.

This clonotype was observed a few times. V gene TRBV15 combines with J gene TRBJ1-3; TRBD1 matches at 8 bases. From germline, CDR1 is LNHNV and CDR2 YYDKDF (reference sequence). Trimming at V came to 3 bases and at J to 1 base, leaving 2 bases not matched to a gene. The length of the CDR3 is 15 residues. The chain's CDR3 is CATSSDRGSGNTIYF. The CDR3 DNA reads as TGTGCCACCAGCAGCGACAGGGGATCTGGAAACACCATATATTTT.

This clonotype was recorded a few times. The V call is TRBV28, the J call TRBJ2-2; TRBD2 matches 9 bases. The CDR3 length is 15 residues. J was trimmed by 6 bases and V by 2 bases; bases with no gene match: 4. Germline V CDR1 and CDR2: MDHEN, SYDVKM. The CDR3 nucleotides read TGTGCCAGCAGTTTAAAGGCTAGCGGGGCCGGGGAGCTGTTTTTT. It yields the protein CASSLKASGAGELFF. The full variable domain, in which reference TRBV28 and TRBJ2-2 provide the parts outside the CDR3, is DVKVTQSSRYLVKRTGEKVFLECVQDMDHENMFWYRQDPGLGLRLIYFSYDVKMKEKGDIPEGYSVSREKKERFSLILESASTNQTSMYLCASSLKASGAGELFFGEGSRLTVL.

The chain has TRBV20-1 and TRBJ2-7; D is possibly TRBD2 (6 bases). CDR1 and CDR2 from the germline V gene are DFQATT and SNEGSKA (reference sequence). The CDR3 contains 13 residues. CDR3 loop: CSASTSSSYEQYF. DNA for the CDR3: TGCAGCGCAAGCACTAGCAGCTCCTACGAGCAGTACTTC.

This clonotype has at least ten counts. The chain has TRBV7-2 and TRBJ2-7; 10 bases align to TRBD2. Unmatched junction bases numbered 4, after V lost 5 bases and J lost 3 bases. The CDR3 is 14 residues long. Germline lookup yields CDR1 SGHTA and CDR2 FQGNSA. In DNA, the CDR3 is TGTGCCAGCAGCGACGGGACTAGCGTCTACGAGCAGTACTTC. Translated, it gives CASSDGTSVYEQYF.

The gene calls are TRBV9 and TRBJ2-3; 8 positions match TRBD2. The CDR3 extends over 15 amino acids. Germline lookup yields CDR1 SGDLS and CDR2 YYNGEE. V gave up 3 bases and J gave up 0 bases; unmatched junction bases: 3. Written as DNA, the CDR3 is TGTGCCAGCAGCGATAGCGGGGCTAGCACAGATACGCAGTATTTT. Encoded protein: CASSDSGASTDTQYF.

A remark on this clonotype: A read error is possible here, since a much larger clone lies one base away. The chain uses TRBV4-1 and TRBJ1-2; the D is unclear. The CDR3 extends over 14 amino acids. Trimming stripped 4 bases from V and 7 bases from J, with 16 bases between. Germline CDR1 is MGHRA and CDR2 is YSYEKL. This chain's CDR3 is CASSPDRPRGGYTF. CDR3 nucleotides: TGCGCCAGCAGCCCAGATAGGCCAAGAGGTGGCTACACCTTC.

The chain joins TRBV24-1 to TRBJ2-5, with D possibly being TRBD2 (6 bases). Germline assignment: CDR1 KGHDR and CDR2 SFDVKD. The CDR3 has 18 amino acids. The V gene lost 4 bases and the J gene lost 2 bases, with 22 bases spanning the gap. DNA of the CDR3: TGTGCCACCAGTGACTCTTGGGGGGATCAGGGTCTTCAAGAGACCCAGTACTTC. This codes for CATSDSWGDQGLQETQYF.

This clonotype was recorded many times. V is TRBV7-9 and J is TRBJ2-3; D is possibly TRBD2 (5 bases). The CDR3 length is 17 residues. The germline V gene encodes CDR1 SEHNR and CDR2 FQNEAQ (reference sequence). V shed 5 bases and J shed 2 bases, with 20 bases lying between them. CDR3: CASSDGLQKDPTDTQYF. Here the CDR3 DNA reads TGTGCCAGCAGCGACGGACTCCAAAAGGATCCCACAGATACGCAGTATTTT.

This clonotype showed up many times. The chain combines TRBV5-1 with TRBJ1-1, with 8 bases matching TRBD1. CDR3 length equals 17 residues. The ends lost 2 bases at V and 8 bases at J; junction bases unmatched: 17. Germline V gene lookup returns CDR1 SGHRS and CDR2 YFSETQ. The DNA of the CDR3 is TGCGCCAGCAGCTTTTCCGGGCAGGGGGCGATTCAGACCGAAGCTTTCTTT. Its translation is CASSFSGQGAIQTEAFF. Based on the CDR3 plus reference TRBV5-1 and TRBJ1-1, the full variable domain is KAGVTQTPRYLIKTRGQQVTLSCSPISGHRSVSWYQQTPGQGLQFLFEYFSETQRNKGNFPGRFSGRQFSNSRSEMNVSTLELGDSALYLCASSFSGQGAIQTEAFFGQGTRLTVV.

The rearrangement uses TRBV9 and TRBJ2-7, with 8 bases lining up with TRBD2. This CDR3 has 15 residues. V was clipped by 3 bases and J by 0 bases; unmatched bases: 5. The V gene's germline CDR1 is SGDLS and CDR2 YYNGEE. The CDR3: CASSDSRGDSYEQYF. DNA of the CDR3: TGTGCCAGCAGCGACTCGCGGGGGGACTCCTACGAGCAGTACTTC. Filled out from reference TRBV9 and TRBJ2-7, the complete variable domain reads DSGVTQTPKHLITATGQRVTLRCSPRSGDLSVYWYQQSLDQGLQFLIQYYNGEERAKGNILERFSAQQFPDLHSELNLSSLELGDSALYFCASSDSRGDSYEQYFGPGTRLTVT.

This clonotype was seen repeatedly, ten times or more. The V and J genes are TRBV7-8 and TRBJ2-1; D call uncertain. V lost 5 bases, J lost 9 bases, and 20 bases lay in between. Per germline, CDR1 SGHVS and CDR2 FQNEAQ. This CDR3 is 15 amino acids long. This CDR3 is CASSPARNMIGEQFF. DNA for the CDR3: TGTGCCAGCAGCCCTGCCCGCAACATGATAGGTGAGCAGTTCTTC.

The rearrangement uses TRBV2 and TRBJ1-2; D not resolved. The CDR3 extends over 12 amino acids. Germline values: CDR1 SNHLY, CDR2 FYNNEI. V was clipped by 3 bases and J by 4 bases, with 6 bases between them. The CDR3 DNA follows: TGTGCCAGCAGTGATAGCTTCTATGGCTACACCTTC. Its translation is CASSDSFYGYTF.

This clonotype was detected many times. The chain employs TRBV7-2 and TRBJ2-3; D gene ambiguous. Trimming pared 7 bases from V and 2 bases from J, leaving 13 bases between. This CDR3 is 14 amino acids long. CDR1 and CDR2 (germline): SGHTA, FQGNSA. CDR3 coding DNA: TGTGCCAGCAATCCCGAACCCAACACAGATACGCAGTATTTT. As protein: CASNPEPNTDTQYF.

The chain couples TRBV28 to TRBJ2-2; possible D gene TRBD2, 5 bases. Germline V gene data show CDR1 as MDHEN and CDR2 as SYDVKM. V lost 3 bases, J lost 4 bases, and 9 bases lay in between. This CDR3 is built from 14 residues. CDR3 sequence (DNA): TGTGCCAGCAGTTTTTCCGAGGGCACCGGGGAGCTGTTTTTT. Its translation: CASSFSEGTGELFF.

This clonotype was found a few times. The chain carries TRBV5-1 and TRBJ2-3, with D perhaps matching TRBD2 (5 bases). CDR3 size: 15 residues. Germline CDR1 reads SGHRS; CDR2 reads YFSETQ. The V and J ends lost 0 bases and 14 bases respectively, with 22 bases between them. The CDR3 DNA is TGCGCCAGCAGCTTGGTAACATCGGGAAGTTTTAGTGGGTATTTT. The encoded protein is CASSLVTSGSFSGYF.

In this sample, this clonotype turned up a few times. V and J are TRBV11-2 and TRBJ2-3; tentatively, D is TRBD1 or TRBD2 (6 bases each). CDR1 is SGHAT, CDR2 FQNNGV, per germline. CDR3 size: 15 residues. The V end was cut by 5 bases, the J end by 0 bases, with 12 bases between. DNA for the CDR3: TGTGCCAGCAGCCCGAGGGGGGCTAGCACAGATACGCAGTATTTT. It yields the protein CASSPRGASTDTQYF.

By proportion, this clonotype is medium-sized. The chain links TRBV7-8 to TRBJ2-5; 9 bases match TRBD2. Germline-derived CDR1 and CDR2 are SGHVS and FQNEAQ. Trimming at V came to 8 bases and at J to 5 bases, leaving 9 bases not matched to a gene. The CDR3 runs to 14 residues. The CDR3, as DNA: TGTGCCAGCCTCCGTAGCGGGAGTAGCGAGACCCAGTACTTC. Translation: CASLRSGSSETQYF.

Written as DNA, the CDR3 is TGTGCCAGCAGTTTGGTAACGGGAGGCCGCTCCTACAATGAGCAGTTCTTC. It encodes CASSLVTGGRSYNEQFF. The chain carries TRBV28 and TRBJ2-1; 7 positions match TRBD2. The trim removed 3 bases at V and 0 bases at J, leaving 8 bases unmatched. Germline CDR1 is MDHEN and CDR2 is SYDVKM. CDR3 length: 17 amino acids.

This clonotype was seen repeatedly, ten times or more. CDR3 sequence: CASSFSTSGGQYEQYF. CDR3 nucleotides: TGTGCCAGCAGCTTCTCAACGAGCGGGGGCCAATACGAGCAGTACTTC. This chain uses TRBV7-2 with TRBJ2-7, with 8 positions matching TRBD2. The CDR3 runs to 16 residues. Losses at the gene ends were 3 bases for V and 4 bases for J; bases not matched to a gene: 11. The V gene's germline CDR1 is SGHTA and CDR2 FQGNSA.

This clonotype was observed a few times. The rearrangement uses TRBV7-8 and TRBJ2-7, with D hard to call. V lost 1 base and J 0 bases, leaving 7 bases between the germline ends. Germline values: CDR1 SGHVS, CDR2 FQNEAQ. There are 14 residues in the CDR3. As DNA, the CDR3 is TGTGCCAGCAGCTTAGACAAATTCTCCTACGAGCAGTACTTC. Translated: CASSLDKFSYEQYF.

This clonotype has more than one count but fewer than ten. This chain joins TRBV6-2 or TRBV6-3 and TRBJ2-1; 9 nucleotides line up with TRBD1. With V trimmed by 1 base and J by 4 bases, 11 bases remained unmatched. The CDR3 totals 18 residues. From germline, CDR1 is MNHEY and CDR2 SVGEGT. The CDR3, as DNA: TGTGCCAGCAGTTACTGGGGACAGGGTCGAGCCAGGTACAATGAGCAGTTCTTC. Residues: CASSYWGQGRARYNEQFF.